These T cell receptor beta chains were read from a single sample in a study of immune evolution from preneoplasia to lung adenocarcinoma. Generated by immunoSEQ multiplex PCR, the TCRdb table keeps only in-frame clones and is missing some. The sample yields about 2,200 clones, more than 60% seen once. The sequencing input was FFPE adjacent normal lung tissue. The receptors come from a person in their sixties or seventies with lung adenocarcinoma. Each CDR3 is given with its conserved first and last residue. D genes are given only for firm matches. A row's size may be missing; if present it is once, few, many or a size class.

cdr3_aa | cdr3_nt | d_call | v_call | clone_size | j_call
CATLAGSYNEQFF | TGTGCCACATTAGCGGGCTCCTACAATGAGCAGTTCTTC | TRBD2 | TRBV7-2 | few | TRBJ2-1
CASSFTGDAGELFF | TGCGCCAGCAGCTTCACAGGGGACGCCGGGGAGCTGTTTTTT | TRBD1 | TRBV5-1 | - | TRBJ2-2
CASSLRTGTNTEAFF | TGTGCCAGCAGTTTACGGACAGGAACGAACACTGAAGCTTTCTTT | TRBD1 | TRBV27 | - | TRBJ1-1
CASSSQTRDSGYGYTF | TGTGCCAGCTCATCTCAAACCCGGGACAGTGGCTATGGCTACACCTTC | TRBD1 | TRBV18 | - | TRBJ1-2
CASSPGLTGNNEKLFF | TGTGCCAGCAGCCCGGGGTTGACAGGGAACAATGAAAAACTGTTTTTT | TRBD1 | TRBV11-3 | - | TRBJ1-4
CSVRGGSGSYEQYF | TGCAGCGTTAGGGGGGGGTCGGGATCCTACGAGCAGTACTTC | - | TRBV29-1 | few | TRBJ2-7
CAWTKRGQGVLNTEAFF | TGTGCCTGGACCAAGAGGGGACAGGGGGTATTGAACACTGAAGCTTTCTTT | TRBD1 | TRBV30 | - | TRBJ1-1
CSVEGRWGRGVSNYGYTF | TGCAGCGTTGAAGGGCGATGGGGCAGGGGAGTTTCTAACTATGGCTACACCTTC | - | TRBV29-1 | few | TRBJ1-2
CASSLDLGGYNEQFF | TGTGCCAGCAGCTTAGATCTCGGGGGGTACAATGAGCAGTTCTTC | TRBD2 | TRBV11-2 | - | TRBJ2-1
CASSVVASGVHEQYF | TGTGCCAGCAGCGTAGTGGCTAGCGGGGTCCACGAGCAGTACTTC | TRBD2 | TRBV9 | - | TRBJ2-7
CASGTEPYEQYF | TGTGCCAGCGGGACAGAACCCTACGAGCAGTACTTC | TRBD1 | TRBV9 | - | TRBJ2-7
CASSHLDRPGEKLFF | TGCGCCAGCAGCCACCTGGACAGGCCTGGCGAAAAACTGTTTTTT | TRBD1 | TRBV4-3 | - | TRBJ1-4
CASSIQTEYGYTF | TGTGCCAGCAGCATCCAGACAGAGTACGGCTACACCTTC | - | TRBV7-9 | - | TRBJ1-2
CASRPTSSNTGELFF | TGTGCCAGCAGACCGACTAGCTCCAACACCGGGGAGCTGTTTTTT | TRBD2 | TRBV7-2 | - | TRBJ2-2
CASSQEGGGGLGGANVLTF | TGCGCCAGCAGCCAAGAAGGAGGGGGGGGATTGGGAGGGGCCAACGTCCTGACTTTC | - | TRBV4-3 | - | TRBJ2-6
CASSGGDYGYTF | TGTGCCAGCTCCGGGGGGGACTATGGCTACACCTTC | - | TRBV7-9 | - | TRBJ1-2
CASSAGGRVTEAFF | TGCGCCAGCAGCGCAGGAGGCAGAGTCACTGAAGCTTTCTTT | - | TRBV5-1 | - | TRBJ1-1
CASSFQGDGELFF | TGTGCCAGCAGCTTTCAGGGTGACGGGGAGCTGTTTTTT | - | TRBV5-6 | - | TRBJ2-2
CASSFGTSGTYEQYF | TGTGCCAGCAGTTTCGGGACTAGCGGAACCTACGAGCAGTACTTC | TRBD2 | TRBV28 | - | TRBJ2-7
CASSPQAFSSYNEQFF | TGTGCCAGCAGTCCACAGGCTTTCAGCTCCTACAATGAGCAGTTCTTC | - | TRBV27 | - | TRBJ2-1